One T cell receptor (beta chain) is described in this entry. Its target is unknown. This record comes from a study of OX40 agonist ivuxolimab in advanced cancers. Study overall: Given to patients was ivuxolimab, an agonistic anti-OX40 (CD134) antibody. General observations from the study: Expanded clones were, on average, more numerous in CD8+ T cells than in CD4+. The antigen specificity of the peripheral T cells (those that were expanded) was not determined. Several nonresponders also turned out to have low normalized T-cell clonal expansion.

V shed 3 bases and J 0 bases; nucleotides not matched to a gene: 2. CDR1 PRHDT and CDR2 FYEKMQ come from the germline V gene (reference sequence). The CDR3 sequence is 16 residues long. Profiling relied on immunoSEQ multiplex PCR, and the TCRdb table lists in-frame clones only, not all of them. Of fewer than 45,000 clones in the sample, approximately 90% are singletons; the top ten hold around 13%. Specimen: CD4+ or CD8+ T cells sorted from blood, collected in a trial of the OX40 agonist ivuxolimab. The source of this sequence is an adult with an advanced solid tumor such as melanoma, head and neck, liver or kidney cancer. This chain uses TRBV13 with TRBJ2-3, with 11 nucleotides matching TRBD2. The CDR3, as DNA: TGTGCCAGCAGCTTCCCTAGCGGGAGGAGCACAGATACGCAGTATTTT. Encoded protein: CASSFPSGRSTDTQYF.